This entry features one TCR beta chain sequence. Its antigen remains undetermined. No clone much larger than this one lies a single base away; base qualities are absent. These data belong to a study of blood T cell repertoires in COVID-19 (TCRdb year 2020). Some background on the complete study: Collaborator samples came from the United States, Italy and Spain and covered acute and convalescent phases of COVID-19. The material from the prospective study consisted of cDNA or gDNA derived from T cells, B-cell-depleted T cells, or PBMCs. Subjects who had been exposed to COVID-19, were actively infected with it, or had recovered from it provided the deeply sampled blood TCRbeta repertoires that made up the dataset. The repertoires were released in a freely available public database meant as a resource for research on the immune response to SARS-CoV-2. The samples were drawn from two sources: the first 160 participants of the ongoing ImmuneRACE study, and 1,000 to 1,500 subjects contributed by 6 global collaborators. Nearly every sample came with metadata listing a de-identified subject ID, COVID-19 status, age in years and sex. Where HLA class I and class II types were available, the types were taken from metadata supplied by the sample provider, not from assay-based typing.

Collaborating institutions collected whole blood in K2EDTA tubes following their own protocols. For TCRbeta analysis, collaborators shipped samples as frozen whole blood, isolated PBMCs, or DNA extracted from either of those sample types. Including the terminal cysteine and phenylalanine, the CDR3 comprises 12 residues. The retained sequence is limited to the CDR3, 36 bases, with the frame set at the first base. The germline V gene gives CDR1 as KGHSH and CDR2 as LQKENI. The junction shows trimming of 2 bases on V and 7 bases on J, plus 5 bases between the germline ends. The immunoSEQ Assay, a bias-controlled multiplex PCR, was used to amplify TCRbeta CDR3 regions from genomic DNA. The study's processing was this. The number of nucleated cells in each sample was estimated from the amplification of reference gene primers within the assay. Sequence reads were collapsed and filtered to measure the absolute abundance of every unique TCRbeta CDR3 rearrangement. For each sample, productive Simpson clonality was calculated by taking the square root of Simpson's diversity index across productive rearrangements. TCRdb obtained this table from immuneACCESS and retained in-frame rearrangements with V and J assigned. These tables miss some clones; where compared with another copy, unresolved V genes account for less than half of the shortfall, and the remainder is unexplained. That table furnishes V, J and clone size, whereas the DNA furnished D and trimming. The sample includes some 61,000 clones, with approximately 90% observed a single time. The biggest ten clones account for about 8.1% of the sample.

Broad study findings and their caveats: How much clinical and demographic metadata was included differed by source and by participant, and the metadata was provided uncurated.

The sequenced sample consisted of peripheral blood. The sequence derives from a man under 40 with acute or convalescent COVID-19. This chain joins TRBV18 to TRBJ1-4; the D gene assignment is ambiguous. The CDR3: CASSPYTEKLFF. The DNA reads TGTGCCAGCTCACCATACACTGAAAAACTGTTTTTT.